The present TCR beta chain was sequenced within a study of identical twins. The CDR3 has 17 residues. After removal of 3 bases from V and 1 base from J, the junction contained 11 bases not matched to a gene. CDR1 is SGDLS and CDR2 is YYNGEE in the germline V gene. MiXCR, run by TCRdb on the 5' RACE reads, gives a single entry per CDR3 protein. This table has hundreds of thousands of distinct CDR3 sequences, approximately 24% appearing once. These data are also associated with another study on T cells expressing NK-cell markers. That report notes: HCMV seropositivity marked most of the eight sequenced donors; one was seronegative. Alpha-beta TCR T cells were the sole sorting target in several experiments, owing to an anti-gamma-delta TCR antibody. The leading position in the CD3+CD56-NKG2C+ fraction of several donors also went to these clonotypes.

This chain joins TRBV9 and TRBJ1-1; 8 positions match TRBD1. This clonotype was sampled from a young woman in good health. Material for sequencing was CD4+ T cells sorted from blood. CDR3 loop: CASSAPQGRGPNTEAFF. CDR3 bases: TGTGCCAGCAGCGCCCCCCAGGGCAGGGGGCCGAACACTGAAGCTTTCTTT.